The 2 T cell receptor beta chains below come from one sample, sequenced in a study of T cells after somatic rescue of genetic block. This table comes from immunoSEQ multiplex PCR, and its TCRdb copy is limited to in-frame clones, with some not included. The table records under 15,000 clones, approximately 79% of them present only once. The sample comprised peripheral blood mononuclear cells (PBMCs). These receptors all come from a boy between 10 and 17 years old.

The CDR3 protein is CASSVPGQGFSGNTIYF. The CDR3 DNA follows: TGTGCCAGCAGTGTTCCGGGACAGGGGTTCTCTGGAAACACCATATATTTT. J is TRBJ1-3 and V is TRBV28, with TRBD1 matching 10 bases. The CDR3 is made up of 17 amino acids. CDR1 MDHEN and CDR2 SYDVKM come from the germline V gene. After removal of 5 bases from V and 0 bases from J, the junction contained 7 bases not matched to a gene.

The chain employs TRBV5-1 and TRBJ2-5; 9 nucleotides match TRBD2. This CDR3 has 17 residues. After removal of 0 bases from V and 4 bases from J, the junction contained 10 bases not matched to a gene. The germline gives CDR1 SGHRS, CDR2 YFSETQ. CDR3 bases: TGCGCCAGCAGCTTGGCGTTCGGGCGGGAGGGGCGAGAGACCCAGTACTTC. Amino acids: CASSLAFGREGRETQYF.